This T cell receptor (beta chain) was documented in a study of human T cells and chemical hapten exposure. Points from the study as a whole: DPC sensitization did not alter TCRs above 1 in 1000 frequency.

With regard to this clonotype: Its antigen is unknown. A much larger clone sits a single nucleotide away, making a read error possible.

The V gene's germline CDR1 is MNHEY and CDR2 SVGEGT. This CDR3 is built from 16 residues. Trimming cost V 7 bases and J 7 bases, with 23 bases left between them. Time point indicated: patch test 1, 2 weeks after DPC sensitization. The treatment here: therapeutic diphenylcyclopropenone sensitization with weekly scalp DPC. TCRdb reprocessed the RACE reads via MiXCR and lists one record per CDR3 protein. The table includes approximately 400,000 distinct CDR3 sequences, nearly 5% detected once. This clonotype originated in a woman aged 50 to 60 with alopecia areata. Some clones in this sample may be carry-over from other donors' samples. This chain joins TRBV6-2 or TRBV6-3 and TRBJ1-5, with D unresolved. The specimen was whole blood, collected in connection with sensitization to the hapten diphenylcyclopropenone (DPC). The CDR3 loop reads CASTLRPQLNKQPQHF. The CDR3 DNA reads as TGTGCCAGCACCCTCAGACCTCAGTTGAACAAACAGCCCCAGCATTTT.